The entry below gives a single TCR beta chain sequence along with its context. Germline is not matched at one junction end, which may reflect a read error. This entry comes from a study of cytomegalovirus exposure and HLA in healthy donors. Use of 60 Vbeta and 13 Jbeta primers characterized the PCR. Repertoires were generated with immunoSEQ multiplex PCR, while TCRdb's copy carries only in-frame clones and drops some. The sample has around 150,000 clones, about 85% seen once. The material sequenced was PBMCs. This TCR came from a male donor in good health and CMV-seropositive.

The CDR3 protein is CSSSSQGYEQYF. CDR3 sequence (DNA): TGTTCCAGCAGCTCTCAGGGATACGAGCAGTACTTC. This chain links TRBV7-9 with TRBJ2-7; a weak D match, TRBD1 (5 bases). Germline V gene data show CDR1 as SEHNR and CDR2 as FQNEAQ (reference sequence). The CDR3 consists of 12 residues.